This is a list of T cell receptor beta chains from one sample in a study of Tregs in tolerant kidney transplant recipients. Measured with immunoSEQ multiplex PCR; TCRdb has only the in-frame clones, and not every one. The repertoire holds fewer than 65,000 clones, with approximately 83% as singletons. The input for sequencing was Tregs from blood, taken before the transplant. The origin of the receptors is a human donor who received a combined kidney and bone marrow transplant. CDR3s include the opening cysteine and the closing phenylalanine or tryptophan. The order of the fields is clone size, J gene, D gene, CDR3 length, V gene, CDR3 DNA, CDR3 protein. A D gene is named only where the DNA matches it firmly. Clone size is not always given. Where it is, it says once, few, many or a class for expanded clones.

size: -; J: TRBJ2-1; D: -; length: 15; V: TRBV7-6; DNA: TGTGCCAGCAGCTTAGCGGTCCAGGGGCGGGATGAGCAGTTCTTC; CDR3: CASSLAVQGRDEQFF
size: -; J: TRBJ2-5; D: -; length: 13; V: TRBV7-9; DNA: TGTGCCAGCAGCTTTGGTACAGAAGAGACCCAGTACTTC; CDR3: CASSFGTEETQYF
size: -; J: TRBJ2-2; D: -; length: 15; V: TRBV5-1; DNA: TGCGCCAGCACCCAAGAGGGGACGAACACCGGGGAGCTGTTTTTT; CDR3: CASTQEGTNTGELFF
size: -; J: TRBJ2-6; D: -; length: 19; V: TRBV4-1; DNA: TGCGCCAGCAGCCAAGTCGCAGGCAAAGAACGCTCTGGGGCCAACGTCCTGACTTTC; CDR3: CASSQVAGKERSGANVLTF
size: -; J: TRBJ2-2; D: -; length: 17; V: TRBV18; DNA: TGTGCCAGCTCACCCGATTTGCCGGGGGCCAACACCGGGGAGCTGTTTTTT; CDR3: CASSPDLPGANTGELFF
size: -; J: TRBJ1-1; D: TRBD1; length: 15; V: TRBV27; DNA: TGTGCCAGCAGTTTCCGCGACAGGGTTGGGTCTGAAGCTTTCTTT; CDR3: CASSFRDRVGSEAFF
size: few; J: TRBJ2-3; D: -; length: 17; V: TRBV4-1; DNA: TGCGCCAGCAGCCCATGGCCCCGGGAGATGGGCACAGATACGCAGTATTTT; CDR3: CASSPWPREMGTDTQYF
size: -; J: TRBJ2-7; D: -; length: 14; V: TRBV6-4; DNA: TGTGCCAGCAGTGACATTGGTACGGACTACGAGCAGTACTTC; CDR3: CASSDIGTDYEQYF
size: once; J: TRBJ2-2; D: TRBD2; length: 19; V: TRBV7-8; DNA: TGTGCCAGCAGCTTAGCGCCCCTACTTGCGGGGGGATGGAGCGGGGAGCTGTTTTTT; CDR3: CASSLAPLLAGGWSGELFF
size: -; J: TRBJ2-1; D: TRBD2; length: 19; V: TRBV7-4; DNA: TGTGCCAGCAGCTTTAGGGGACTCCCGGGACTAGCGGGGTACAATGAGCAGTTCTTC; CDR3: CASSFRGLPGLAGYNEQFF
size: once; J: TRBJ1-1; D: -; length: 14; V: TRBV2; DNA: TGTGCCAGTCAGAGGGGGTACCCCGAGACTGAAGCTTTCTTT; CDR3: CASQRGYPETEAFF
size: -; J: TRBJ2-5; D: TRBD2; length: 14; V: TRBV19; DNA: TGTGCCAGTAGTCGGGCTAGCGGGCCAGAGACCCAGTACTTC; CDR3: CASSRASGPETQYF
size: -; J: TRBJ1-5; D: -; length: 13; V: TRBV14; DNA: TGTGCCAGCAGCCAAGGGGCGGGTCAGCCCCAGCATTTT; CDR3: CASSQGAGQPQHF
size: -; J: TRBJ2-2; D: -; length: 16; V: TRBV5-5; DNA: TGTGCCAGCAGCCCTCCCTTGGGAGGGAACACCGGGGAGCTGTTTTTT; CDR3: CASSPPLGGNTGELFF
size: -; J: TRBJ2-5; D: TRBD1; length: 14; V: TRBV6-6; DNA: TGTGCCAGCAGCTCATTCGGGACAGCCGGGACCCAGTACTTC; CDR3: CASSSFGTAGTQYF
size: -; J: TRBJ2-7; D: TRBD1; length: 15; V: TRBV14; DNA: TGTGCCAGCAGCCACCCGGGGACAGGAGGATACGAGCAGTACTTC; CDR3: CASSHPGTGGYEQYF
size: -; J: TRBJ2-7; D: TRBD1; length: 14; V: TRBV5-1; DNA: TGCGCCAGCAGCCCTCGGACAGGAGGATACGAGCAGTACTTC; CDR3: CASSPRTGGYEQYF
size: -; J: TRBJ1-2; D: TRBD1; length: 17; V: TRBV7-8; DNA: TGTGCCAGCAGCCCCAGGTGGACAGGGCCAAACCTACATGGCTACACCTTC; CDR3: CASSPRWTGPNLHGYTF